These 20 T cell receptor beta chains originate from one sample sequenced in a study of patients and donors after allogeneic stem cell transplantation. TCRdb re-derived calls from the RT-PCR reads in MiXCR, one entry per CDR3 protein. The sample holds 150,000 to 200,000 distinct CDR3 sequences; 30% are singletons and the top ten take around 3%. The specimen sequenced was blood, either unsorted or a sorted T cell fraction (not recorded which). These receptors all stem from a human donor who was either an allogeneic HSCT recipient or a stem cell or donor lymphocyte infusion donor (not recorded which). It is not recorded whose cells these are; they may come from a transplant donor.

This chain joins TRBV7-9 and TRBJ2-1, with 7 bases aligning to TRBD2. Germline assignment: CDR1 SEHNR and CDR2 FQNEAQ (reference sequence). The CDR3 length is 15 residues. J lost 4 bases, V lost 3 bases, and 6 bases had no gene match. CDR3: CASSFLAAKYNEQFF. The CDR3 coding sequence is TGTGCCAGCAGCTTCCTAGCGGCCAAATACAATGAGCAGTTCTTC.

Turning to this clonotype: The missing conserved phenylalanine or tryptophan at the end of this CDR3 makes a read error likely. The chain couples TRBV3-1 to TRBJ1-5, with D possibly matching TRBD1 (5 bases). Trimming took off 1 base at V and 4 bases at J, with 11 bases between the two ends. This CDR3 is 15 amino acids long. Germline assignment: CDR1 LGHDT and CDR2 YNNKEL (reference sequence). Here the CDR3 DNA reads TGTGCCAGCAGCCAAGGTCCACAGGCTAATCAGCCCCAGCATTTG. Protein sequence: CASSQGPQANQPQHL.

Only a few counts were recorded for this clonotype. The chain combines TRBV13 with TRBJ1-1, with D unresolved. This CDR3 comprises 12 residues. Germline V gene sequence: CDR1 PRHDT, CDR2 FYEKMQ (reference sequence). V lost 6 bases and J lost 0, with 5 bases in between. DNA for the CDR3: TGTGCCAGCAGGAGTTTGAACACTGAAGCTTTCTTT. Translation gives CASRSLNTEAFF.

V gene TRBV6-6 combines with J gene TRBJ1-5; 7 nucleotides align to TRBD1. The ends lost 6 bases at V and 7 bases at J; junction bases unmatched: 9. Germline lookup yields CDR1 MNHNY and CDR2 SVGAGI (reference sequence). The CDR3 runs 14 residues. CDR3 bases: TGTGCCAGCAGCCCGGGAGGGGGCCGGCAGCCCCAGCATTTT. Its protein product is CASSPGGGRQPQHF.

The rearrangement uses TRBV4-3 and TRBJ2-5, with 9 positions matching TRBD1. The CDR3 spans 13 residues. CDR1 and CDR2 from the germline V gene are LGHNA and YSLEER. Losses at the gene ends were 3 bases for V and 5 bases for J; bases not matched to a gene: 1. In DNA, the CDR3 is TGCGCCAGCAGCCAGGGACAGGGTGAGACCCAGTACTTC. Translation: CASSQGQGETQYF.

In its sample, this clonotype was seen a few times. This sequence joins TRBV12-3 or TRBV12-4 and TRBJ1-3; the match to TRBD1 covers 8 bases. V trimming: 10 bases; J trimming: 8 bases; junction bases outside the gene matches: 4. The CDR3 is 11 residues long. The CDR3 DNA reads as TGTGCCACTGGACAGGGCCACACCATATATTTT. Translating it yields CATGQGHTIYF.

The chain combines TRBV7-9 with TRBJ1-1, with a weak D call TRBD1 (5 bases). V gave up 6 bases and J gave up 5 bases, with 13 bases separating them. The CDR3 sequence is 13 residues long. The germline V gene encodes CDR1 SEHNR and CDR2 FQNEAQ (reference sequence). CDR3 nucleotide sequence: TGTGCCAGCAGTTTTCAGGGACGGACTGAAGCTTTCTTT. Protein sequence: CASSFQGRTEAFF. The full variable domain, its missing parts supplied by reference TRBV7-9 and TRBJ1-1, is DTGVSQNPRHKITKRGQNVTFRCDPISEHNRLYWYRQTLGQGPEFLTYFQNEAQLEKSRLLSDRFSAERPKGSFSTLEIQRTEQGDSAMYLCASSFQGRTEAFFGQGTRLTVV.

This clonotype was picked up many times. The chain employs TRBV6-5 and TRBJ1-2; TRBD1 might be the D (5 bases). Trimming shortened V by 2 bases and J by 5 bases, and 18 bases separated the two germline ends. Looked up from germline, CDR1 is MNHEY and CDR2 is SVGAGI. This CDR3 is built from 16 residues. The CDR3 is CASSYGGTAVRYGYTF. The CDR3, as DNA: TGTGCCAGCAGTTACGGCGGGACGGCCGTGCGATATGGCTACACCTTC.

CDR3 loop: CASSYLGYSNQPQHF. The CDR3 coding sequence is TGTGCCAGCAGTTACTTAGGGTACTCCAATCAGCCCCAGCATTTT. This sequence joins TRBV6-2 or TRBV6-3 and TRBJ1-5; D gene ambiguous. The CDR3 loop spans 15 amino acids. Germline-derived CDR1 and CDR2 are MNHEY and SVGEGT. Trimming shortened V by 1 base and J by 3 bases, and 10 bases separated the two germline ends.

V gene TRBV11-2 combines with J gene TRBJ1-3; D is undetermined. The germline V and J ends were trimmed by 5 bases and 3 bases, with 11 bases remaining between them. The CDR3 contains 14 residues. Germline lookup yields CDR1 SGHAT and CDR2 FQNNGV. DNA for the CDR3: TGTGCCAGCAGCCCGCTGGACGGTGGAAACACCATATATTTT. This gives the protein CASSPLDGGNTIYF. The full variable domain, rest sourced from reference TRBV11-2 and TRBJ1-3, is EAGVAQSPRYKIIEKRQSVAFWCNPISGHATLYWYQQILGQGPKLLIQFQNNGVVDDSQLPKDRFSAERLKGVDSTLKIQPAKLEDSAVYLCASSPLDGGNTIYFGEGSWLTVV.

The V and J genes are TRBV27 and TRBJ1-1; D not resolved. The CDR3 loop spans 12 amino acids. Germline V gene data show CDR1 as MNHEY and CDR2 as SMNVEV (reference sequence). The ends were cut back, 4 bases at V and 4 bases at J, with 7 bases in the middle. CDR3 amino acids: CASSSDGTEAFF. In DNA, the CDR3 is TGTGCCAGCAGTTCCGACGGCACTGAAGCTTTCTTT.

Here the CDR3 DNA reads TGTGCCAGCAGCTCGACGGGAACTGAAGCTTTCTTT. It yields the protein CASSSTGTEAFF. The genes are TRBV7-3 and TRBJ1-1; D is undetermined. This CDR3 spans 12 amino acids. The germline V gene encodes CDR1 SGHTA and CDR2 FQGTGA. V shed 4 bases and J shed 5 bases, with 8 bases lying between them.

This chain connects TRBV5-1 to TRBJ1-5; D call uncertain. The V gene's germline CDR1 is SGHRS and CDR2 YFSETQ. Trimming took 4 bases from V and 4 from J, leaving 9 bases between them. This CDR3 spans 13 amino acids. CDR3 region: CASSPKGNQPQHF. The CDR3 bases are TGCGCCAGCAGCCCCAAGGGAAATCAGCCCCAGCATTTT. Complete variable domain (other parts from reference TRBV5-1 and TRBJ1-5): KAGVTQTPRYLIKTRGQQVTLSCSPISGHRSVSWYQQTPGQGLQFLFEYFSETQRNKGNFPGRFSGRQFSNSRSEMNVSTLELGDSALYLCASSPKGNQPQHFGDGTRLSIL.

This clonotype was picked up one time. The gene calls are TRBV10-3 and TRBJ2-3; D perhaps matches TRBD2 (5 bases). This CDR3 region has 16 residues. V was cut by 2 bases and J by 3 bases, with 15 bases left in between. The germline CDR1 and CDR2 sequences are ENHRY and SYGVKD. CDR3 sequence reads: CAISEVGSRGTDTQYF. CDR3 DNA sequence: TGTGCCATCAGTGAGGTGGGCTCTCGGGGAACAGATACGCAGTATTTT.

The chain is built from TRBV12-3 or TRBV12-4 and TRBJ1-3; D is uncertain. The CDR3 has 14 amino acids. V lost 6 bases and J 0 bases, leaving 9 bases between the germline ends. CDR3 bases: TGTGCCAGCAGCCATAGAAACTCTGGAAACACCATATATTTT. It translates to CASSHRNSGNTIYF.

The CDR3 DNA reads as TGCAGTGTCGCGGGGCTTAGAGGGAGGAATGAGCAGTTCTTC. This encodes CSVAGLRGRNEQFF. This chain joins TRBV20-1 and TRBJ2-1; possibly TRBD2 for D (6 bases). The V end lost 7 bases, the J end lost 7 bases, and 20 bases lay between the germline ends. The CDR3 runs to 14 residues. Germline CDR1 and CDR2: DFQATT and SNEGSKA (reference sequence).

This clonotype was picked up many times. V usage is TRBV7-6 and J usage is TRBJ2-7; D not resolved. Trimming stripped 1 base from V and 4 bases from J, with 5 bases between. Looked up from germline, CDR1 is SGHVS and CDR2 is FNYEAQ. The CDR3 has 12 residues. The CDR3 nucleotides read TGTGCCAGCAGCTTAGTTGGGTACGAGCAGTACTTC. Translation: CASSLVGYEQYF.

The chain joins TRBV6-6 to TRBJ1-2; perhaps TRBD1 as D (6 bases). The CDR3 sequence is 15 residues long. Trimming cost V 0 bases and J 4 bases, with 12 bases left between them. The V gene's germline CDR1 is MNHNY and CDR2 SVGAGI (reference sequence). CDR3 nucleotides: TGTGCCAGCAGTTACTCTACAGGGCAGGTCTATGGCTACACCTTC. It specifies CASSYSTGQVYGYTF.

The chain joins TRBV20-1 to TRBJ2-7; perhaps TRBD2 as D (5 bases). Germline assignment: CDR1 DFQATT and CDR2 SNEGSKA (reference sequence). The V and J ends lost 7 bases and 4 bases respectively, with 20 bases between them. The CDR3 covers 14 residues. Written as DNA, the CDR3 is TGCAGTGGGGCGGACTCCCGGCTCCCTTACGAGCAGTACTTC. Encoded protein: CSGADSRLPYEQYF.

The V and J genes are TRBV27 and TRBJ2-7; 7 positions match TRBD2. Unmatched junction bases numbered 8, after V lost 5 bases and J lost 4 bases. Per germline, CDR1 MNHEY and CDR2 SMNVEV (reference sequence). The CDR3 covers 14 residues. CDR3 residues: CASSNRGSIYEQYF. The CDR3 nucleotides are TGTGCCAGCAGTAATCGCGGGAGTATATACGAGCAGTACTTC.